Listed below are T cell receptor beta chains from one sample, sequenced in a study of blood T cell repertoires in COVID-19. Libraries were prepared by immunoSEQ multiplex PCR; TCRdb keeps only in-frame clonotypes and omits some of them. The sample consists of more than 200,000 clones, over 75% of them appearing once. The sample taken for sequencing was PBMCs or T cells enriched from blood (not recorded which). The receptors shown here come from a man between 40 and 49 years old who had recovered from COVID-19. The CDR3 runs from the conserved cysteine through the conserved F or W. D genes are given only for firm matches. Rows give clone size only sometimes, using once, few, many, or a class for an expanded clone.

clone_size	d_call	v_call	j_call	cdr3_nt	cdr3_aa
-	-	TRBV7-9	TRBJ2-7	TGTGCCAGCAGCTTAATAACCTTCCCAGGGGTCCACGAGCAGTACTTC	CASSLITFPGVHEQYF
-	TRBD1	TRBV3-1/TRBV3-2	TRBJ1-2	TGTGCCAGCAGCCAAGCATGGTCAGGGGGAACTAATGGCTACACCTTC	CASSQAWSGGTNGYTF
-	-	TRBV10-3	TRBJ1-1	TGTGCCATCAGGGAAGAACAGGGTGGAAACACTGAAGCTTTCTTT	CAIREEQGGNTEAFF
-	TRBD1	TRBV23-1	TRBJ2-1	TGCGCCAGCACCGGGCAGGGGGCGATTGAGCAGTTCTTC	CASTGQGAIEQFF
few	-	TRBV29-1	TRBJ1-2	TGCAGCGTTGTTGAAAATGCGGGCGGCTACACCTTC	CSVVENAGGYTF
-	TRBD1	TRBV2	TRBJ1-2	TGTGCCAGCAATCCCGACAGGGGACATTATGGCTACACCTTC	CASNPDRGHYGYTF
-	-	TRBV7-9	TRBJ2-3	TGTGCCAGCAGCAAAAGACAGGGCACAGATACGCAGTATTTT	CASSKRQGTDTQYF
-	TRBD2	TRBV18	TRBJ2-7	TGTGCCAGCTCACCAAGACAGGGAGCTAGCGGGAGCAAATACCACGAGCAGTACTTC	CASSPRQGASGSKYHEQYF
-	TRBD2	TRBV2	TRBJ2-3	TGTGCCAGCAGTGGACTAGCGGTCACAGATACGCAGTATTTT	CASSGLAVTDTQYF
few	-	TRBV28	TRBJ2-7	TGTGCCAGCAGTTTAGTGGGCGTCGGCTACGAGCAGTACTTC	CASSLVGVGYEQYF
-	-	TRBV6-5	TRBJ1-2	TGTGCCAGCAGTTCCGTCCTCGAGCATGGCTACACCTTC	CASSSVLEHGYTF
-	-	TRBV7-2	TRBJ1-1	TGTGCCAGCAGCTTAATGGGGGCTTGGAACACTGAAGCTTTCTTT	CASSLMGAWNTEAFF
once	TRBD2	TRBV18	TRBJ2-3	TGTGCCAGCTCACCACCTAGCGGGGAGAGCACAGATACGCAGTATTTT	CASSPPSGESTDTQYF
-	-	TRBV7-8	TRBJ1-2	TGTGCCAGCAGCTTAGGCCAGGGTGACGGCTACACCTTC	CASSLGQGDGYTF
-	-	TRBV6-5	TRBJ2-1	TGTGCCAGCAGCCGAGCGGCGAGCTCCTACAATGAGCAGTTCTTC	CASSRAASSYNEQFF
-	TRBD2	TRBV7-8	TRBJ2-7	TGTGCCAGCAGCCCCCGGACTAGCGGTATCTCCTACGAGCAGTACTTC	CASSPRTSGISYEQYF
-	TRBD2	TRBV19	TRBJ2-7	TGTGCCAGTATCCCTGGCGGGAGAGTCAACGAGCAGTACTTC	CASIPGGRVNEQYF
-	TRBD2	TRBV18	TRBJ2-7	TGTGCCAGCTCACCACAAATCCTAGCGGGAGGGGACTACGAGCAGTACTTC	CASSPQILAGGDYEQYF
few	-	TRBV3-1/TRBV3-2	TRBJ2-1	TGTGCCAGCAGCCAAGGTATTCTAGGTGAGCAGTTCTTC	CASSQGILGEQFF
-	-	TRBV9	TRBJ2-2	TGTGCCAGCAGCGCCTGGGACTCGAACACCGGGGAGCTGTTTTTT	CASSAWDSNTGELFF
-	-	TRBV2	TRBJ2-6	TGTGCCAGCAGTAGGTCACAGGGCTCCGGGGCCAACGTCCTGACTTTC	CASSRSQGSGANVLTF
-	-	TRBV19	TRBJ1-4	TGTGCCAGTAGTATTAAGGCCGTAGAGGAGGAAAAACTGTTTTTT	CASSIKAVEEEKLFF
-	-	TRBV15	TRBJ2-7	TGTGCCACCAGCAGAGACCTGGACTCGCCCTACGAGCAGTACTTC	CATSRDLDSPYEQYF
few	TRBD1	TRBV5-6	TRBJ2-7	TGTGCCAGCAGCTTGGATACCGGGACAGGGGGCGACGAGCAGTACTTC	CASSLDTGTGGDEQYF
-	TRBD1	TRBV7-9	TRBJ2-7	TGTGCCAGCAGCTTAGAAGGTCCAGGGGGCGGCGGGCAGTACTTC	CASSLEGPGGGGQYF
-	TRBD1	TRBV9	TRBJ1-1	TGTGCCAGCAGCGTAGGATTGGGACAGGGGGTTTTGGACACTGAAGCTTTCTTT	CASSVGLGQGVLDTEAFF
-	TRBD1	TRBV5-1	TRBJ1-3	TGCGCCAGCAGCTTGGTATCCGGACAGGGTAGTAACACCATATATTTT	CASSLVSGQGSNTIYF
-	-	TRBV7-2	TRBJ1-1	TGTGCCAGCAGCTGGGGGACTATGCGCGCTTTCTTT	CASSWGTMRAFF
-	-	TRBV30	TRBJ1-5	TGTGCCTGGAGTGGTGGGTGGGGGGATCAGCCCCAGCATTTT	CAWSGGWGDQPQHF
-	TRBD2	TRBV19	TRBJ2-1	TGTGCCAGTAGTATGTCGGGGGGAGGTGAGCAGTTCTTC	CASSMSGGGEQFF
-	TRBD1	TRBV10-3	TRBJ2-3	TGTGCCATCAGTGACAGGGGGCAGTCAGATACGCAGTATTTT	CAISDRGQSDTQYF
-	-	TRBV5-4	TRBJ2-3	TGTGCCAGCAGCTTGGTAGGCGGGACCGAAGAGTATTTT	CASSLVGGTEEYF
-	TRBD2	TRBV7-2	TRBJ2-3	TGTGCCAGCCTACTACGGGGGGGCCTTACAGATACGCAGTATTTT	CASLLRGGLTDTQYF
-	-	TRBV6-1	TRBJ2-2	TGTGCCAGCAGTGAGGGCACCAACACCGGGGAGCTGTTTTTT	CASSEGTNTGELFF
few	-	TRBV27	TRBJ2-5	TGTGCCAGCAGTTTTCAGGAGACCCAGTACTTC	CASSFQETQYF
once	TRBD1	TRBV4-1	TRBJ2-7	TGCGCCAGCAGCCAAAGATTGGGGGAGACAGGGTCCTCGAGCTCCTACGAGCAGTACTTC	CASSQRLGETGSSSSYEQYF
-	TRBD2	TRBV5-1	TRBJ2-5	TGCGCCAGCAGCAGAGGGACTAGCGGCGAAGAGACCCAGTACTTC	CASSRGTSGEETQYF
once	-	TRBV5-6	TRBJ1-1	TGTGCCAGCAGCCGCCCGAGGGGGGGGAACACTGAAGCTTTCTTT	CASSRPRGGNTEAFF
-	-	TRBV19	TRBJ1-4	TGTGCCAGTAGCCCTATAAACACGGGGAATGAAAAACTGTTTTTT	CASSPINTGNEKLFF
-	-	TRBV1	TRBJ2-5	TGCACCAGCAGCCAAAGACGTAGCGGTAAAGAGACCCAGTACTTC	CTSSQRRSGKETQYF
-	-	TRBV28	TRBJ1-4	TGTGCCAGCAGCTTAGTGGGACTCAAGAATGAAAAACTGTTTTTT	CASSLVGLKNEKLFF
-	TRBD1	TRBV9	TRBJ1-1	TGTGCCAGCAGCCACAGGACAGGGGGGTACACTGAAGCTTTCTTT	CASSHRTGGYTEAFF
few	TRBD2	TRBV7-9	TRBJ2-1	TGTGCCAGCATGGGCGGGAGTCATTTTAATGAGCAGTTCTTC	CASMGGSHFNEQFF
-	-	TRBV11-2	TRBJ2-7	TGTGCCAGCAGCTTAGATGCAACTAGTCTCGAGCAGTACTTC	CASSLDATSLEQYF
-	TRBD2	TRBV27	TRBJ2-7	TGTGCCAGCAGTCAAGGACTAGTCGGAGAGCAGTACTTC	CASSQGLVGEQYF
-	TRBD1	TRBV30	TRBJ2-1	TGTGCCTGGAGTGTACAGGGGGGACGTCAGTTCTTC	CAWSVQGGRQFF
-	TRBD1	TRBV7-2	TRBJ1-5	TGTGCCAGCAGCTTACGGCAGGGGGCCGTAAAATTTAATCAGCCCCAGCATTTT	CASSLRQGAVKFNQPQHF
-	-	TRBV18	TRBJ2-5	TGTGCCAGCTCACCCGGTAGAGCACGAGAGACCCAGTACTTC	CASSPGRARETQYF
-	TRBD1	TRBV5-1	TRBJ2-1	TGCGCCAGCAGCTACGGTACTGGGGACAGGGGGCTTTTCGATGAGCAGTTCTTC	CASSYGTGDRGLFDEQFF
once	-	TRBV18	TRBJ1-2	TGTGCCAGCTCACCATACGGGGTTACTAACTATGGCTACACCTTC	CASSPYGVTNYGYTF
-	-	TRBV20-1	TRBJ1-4	TGCAGTGCTAGAAGTCCCGGAAAACTGTTTTTT	CSARSPGKLFF
-	-	TRBV30	TRBJ2-5	TGTGCCTGGAGTGTGCGGCAGATAGAGACCCAGTACTTC	CAWSVRQIETQYF
-	-	TRBV7-9	TRBJ1-2	TGTGCCAGCAGGGGGCGGGATTTCATCTATGGCTACACCTTC	CASRGRDFIYGYTF
-	TRBD1	TRBV5-1	TRBJ2-3	TGCGCCAGCAGCTTGGTCGCGGACAGGTGGACAGATACGCAGTATTTT	CASSLVADRWTDTQYF
-	TRBD1	TRBV29-1	TRBJ2-7	TGCAGCGTTGAAGGTGGGGACAGGGATCCCTACGAGCAGTACTTC	CSVEGGDRDPYEQYF
-	TRBD1	TRBV5-1	TRBJ2-1	TGCGCCAGCAGCGTGTACAGGGGGCTAGATGAGCAGTTCTTC	CASSVYRGLDEQFF
-	-	TRBV6-2/TRBV6-3	TRBJ2-7	TGTGCCAGCAGTTTCCAAATAGGGGACATCTTTCACGAGCAGTACTTC	CASSFQIGDIFHEQYF
many	-	TRBV4-1	TRBJ1-5	TGCGCCAGCAGCCAAGATGGAGGTCAGCCCCAGCATTTT	CASSQDGGQPQHF
-	-	TRBV4-2	TRBJ2-7	TGTGCCAGCAGTCAAAACGGGGGATACGAGCAGTACTTC	CASSQNGGYEQYF